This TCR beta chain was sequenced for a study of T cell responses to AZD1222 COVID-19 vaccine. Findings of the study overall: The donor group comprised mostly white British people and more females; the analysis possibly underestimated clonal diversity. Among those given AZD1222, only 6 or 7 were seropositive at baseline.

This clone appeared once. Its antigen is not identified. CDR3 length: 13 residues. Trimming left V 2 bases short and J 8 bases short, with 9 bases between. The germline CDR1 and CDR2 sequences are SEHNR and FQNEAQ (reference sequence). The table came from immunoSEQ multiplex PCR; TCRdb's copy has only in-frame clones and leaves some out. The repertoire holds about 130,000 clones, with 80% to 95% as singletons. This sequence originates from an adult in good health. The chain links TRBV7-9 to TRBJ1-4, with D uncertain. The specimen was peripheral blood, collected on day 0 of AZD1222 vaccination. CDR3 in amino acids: CASSLSGAEKLFF. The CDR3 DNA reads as TGTGCCAGCAGCTTAAGCGGTGCCGAAAAACTGTTTTTT. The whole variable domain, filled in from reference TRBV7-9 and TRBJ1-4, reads DTGVSQNPRHKITKRGQNVTFRCDPISEHNRLYWYRQTLGQGPEFLTYFQNEAQLEKSRLLSDRFSAERPKGSFSTLEIQRTEQGDSAMYLCASSLSGAEKLFFGSGTQLSVL.